The 2 T cell receptor beta chains below all came from one sample that was sequenced in a study of CXCR3-negative and CXCR3-positive naive CD8 T cells (dated by TCRdb to between 2018 and 2021). What the research found in general, with its limitations: TRB CDR3s from CXCR3-positive naive cells showed higher hydrophobicity (lower Kidera factor 4), lower energy, and higher strength and volume indices than CXCR3-negative naive cells.

For these TCRs, the target antigens are not known. Sequencing relied on a NextSeq 550. The Human TCR Profiling Kit (MiLaboratory) was used to prepare UMI-labeled 5' RACE TRB cDNA libraries. After the reads were reprocessed by TCRdb, one entry was made per CDR3 protein sequence, with no DNA. The table of this sample itemizes some 64,000 distinct CDR3 sequences. Jointly, the top ten make up about 0.8% of the sample. Specimen: naive CXCR3+ CD8+ T cells from blood. Sample cell subset or site, as interpreted from the label and publication: CD45RO-CCR7+CD27+CD95- naive CD8+ T cells expressing CXCR3 (TNR3+). Source of these receptors: a human donor in good health. Some clones in this sample may be carry-over from other donors' samples.

CDR3 sequence: CSVEDLTGDTQYF. The J gene is TRBJ2-3, the V gene TRBV29-1. The germline V gene encodes CDR1 SQVTM and CDR2 ANQGSEA. This CDR3 is built from 13 residues.

The J gene is TRBJ2-5, the V gene TRBV12-3 or TRBV12-4; the D call from TCRdb, TRBD2, cannot be confirmed without DNA. There are 15 residues in the CDR3. This CDR3 reads CASTMLAGGGETQYF.